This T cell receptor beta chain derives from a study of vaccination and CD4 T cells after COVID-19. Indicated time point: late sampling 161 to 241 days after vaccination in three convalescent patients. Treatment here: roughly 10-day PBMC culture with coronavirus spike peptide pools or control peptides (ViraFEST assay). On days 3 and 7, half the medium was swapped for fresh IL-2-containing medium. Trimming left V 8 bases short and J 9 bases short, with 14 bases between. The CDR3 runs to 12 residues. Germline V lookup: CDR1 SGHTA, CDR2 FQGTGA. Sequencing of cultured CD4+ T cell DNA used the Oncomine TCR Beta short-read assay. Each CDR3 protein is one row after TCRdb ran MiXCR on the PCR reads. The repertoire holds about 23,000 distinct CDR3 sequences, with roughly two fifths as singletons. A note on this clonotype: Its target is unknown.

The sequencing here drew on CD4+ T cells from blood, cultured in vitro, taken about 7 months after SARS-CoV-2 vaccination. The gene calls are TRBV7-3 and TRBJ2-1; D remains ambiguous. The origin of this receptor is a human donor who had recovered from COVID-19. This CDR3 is CASGSSSGEQFF. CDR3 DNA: TGTGCCAGCGGAAGCTCCAGTGGTGAGCAGTTCTTC.